Here is one T cell receptor (beta chain) with its context. TCRdb keeps only in-frame clones here, not all; method: immunoSEQ multiplex PCR. In the table there are approximately 110,000 clones, 88% of which are singletons. This record belongs to a study of T cell responses to AZD1222 COVID-19 vaccine. The CDR3 sequence is 14 residues long. V shed 3 bases and J shed 1 base, with 9 bases lying between them. Germline CDR1 is MDHEN and CDR2 is SYDVKM. The sequencing here drew on peripheral blood, taken on day 0 of AZD1222 vaccination. The chain recombines TRBV28 with TRBJ2-5; tentatively, D is TRBD2 (7 bases). This receptor was taken from an adult in good health. CDR3 bases: TGTGCCAGCAGTTTGGGGGGGGCCCAAGAGACCCAGTACTTC. Amino acids: CASSLGGAQETQYF.